Listed below are T cell receptor beta chains from one sample, sequenced in a study of T-cell memory formation after mild COVID-19. TCRdb itself ran the 5' RACE reads through MiXCR, one entry per CDR3 protein. This table holds about 540,000 distinct CDR3 sequences, just over 20% found once. Sequences were obtained from PBMCs or a T cell subset sorted from them (not recorded which). Every receptor here comes from an adult woman who had mild COVID-19 (a few samples of this study predate the infection). Cell type and time point are not known. CDR3s include the opening cysteine and the closing phenylalanine or tryptophan. A D gene is named only where the DNA matches it firmly. Clone size, where shown, is once, few, many, or a class for clones that have expanded.

>TRBV6-2/TRBV6-3|few|TRBJ2-5|.
CASSPLASPAETQYF
TGTGCCAGCAGCCCTCTAGCGTCGCCAGCGGAGACCCAGTACTTC
>TRBV4-2|few|TRBJ1-5|.
CASSQDRRAQPQHF
TGTGCCAGCAGCCAAGATCGCAGGGCTCAGCCCCAGCATTTT
>TRBV7-8|many|TRBJ2-3|.
CASSPRDSTDTQYF
TGTGCCAGCAGCCCCCGGGACAGCACAGATACGCAGTATTTT
>TRBV20-1|.|TRBJ1-5|.
CSARGQTNQPQHF
TGCAGTGCTAGAGGACAGACCAATCAGCCCCAGCATTTT
>TRBV12-3/TRBV12-4|few|TRBJ1-2|.
CASSSDPRSDGYTF
TGTGCCAGCAGTTCCGATCCACGGTCGGATGGCTACACCTTC
>TRBV7-9|many|TRBJ2-7|.
CASSYQGSSYEQYF
TGTGCCAGCAGCTATCAGGGGAGCTCCTACGAGCAGTACTTC
>TRBV7-6|few|TRBJ2-2|.
CASSFRLARKNTGELFF
TGTGCCAGCAGCTTTAGGCTAGCAAGAAAGAACACCGGGGAGCTGTTTTTT
>TRBV20-1|.|TRBJ1-3|.
CSATKQDEGNTIYF
TGCAGTGCTACCAAACAAGACGAGGGAAACACCATATATTTT
>TRBV4-3|.|TRBJ2-2|.
CASSRDSPTLTGELFF
TGCGCCAGCAGCCGAGACAGCCCTACCCTTACCGGGGAGCTGTTTTTT
>TRBV12-3/TRBV12-4|few|TRBJ1-1|.
CASSSGEMNTEAFF
TGTGCCAGCAGTTCGGGGGAGATGAACACTGAAGCTTTCTTT
>TRBV12-3/TRBV12-4|.|TRBJ2-1|TRBD2
CASSFGLVHEQFF
TGTGCCAGCAGTTTCGGACTAGTCCACGAGCAGTTCTTC
>TRBV20-1|.|TRBJ2-3|.
CAQVGLTDTQYF
TGCGCTCAAGTCGGGCTAACAGATACGCAGTATTTT
>TRBV6-2/TRBV6-3|many|TRBJ2-7|.
CASSYSGGGEQYF
TGTGCCAGCAGTTACTCGGGGGGTGGCGAGCAGTACTTC
>TRBV7-9|.|TRBJ2-3|TRBD2
CASCSPAGGPDTQYF
TGTGCCAGCTGTTCCCCCGCGGGGGGGCCAGATACGCAGTATTTT
>TRBV24-1|few|TRBJ2-1|.
CATSVGTEQFF
TGTGCCACCAGTGTAGGGACTGAGCAGTTCTTC
>TRBV7-3|few|TRBJ1-5|.
CASSLIKGIGPQHF
TGTGCCAGCAGCTTAATTAAAGGGATCGGGCCCCAGCATTTT
>TRBV5-1|few|TRBJ2-2|.
CASSLVRNLNTGELFF
TGCGCCAGCAGCTTGGTCAGAAATCTAAACACCGGGGAGCTGTTTTTT
>TRBV4-1|many|TRBJ2-1|TRBD2
CASSHPSGSYNEQFF
TGCGCCAGCAGCCACCCTAGCGGTTCCTACAATGAGCAGTTCTTC
>TRBV30|few|TRBJ1-3|.
CAWSGGGAPGNTIYF
TGTGCCTGGAGTGGAGGGGGGGCGCCTGGAAACACCATATATTTT
>TRBV27|many|TRBJ2-1|.
CASTALATRGEQFF
TGTGCCAGCACCGCCCTGGCGACTCGTGGTGAGCAGTTCTTC
>TRBV7-3|few|TRBJ2-3|.
CASSSWTKGPQYF
TGTGCCAGCAGCTCCTGGACTAAGGGTCCGCAGTATTTT
>TRBV7-9|few|TRBJ1-4|.
CASSSPWTRGTNEKLFF
TGTGCCAGCAGCTCCCCCTGGACGAGGGGAACTAATGAAAAACTGTTTTTT
>TRBV10-3|few|TRBJ1-1|TRBD1
CAIRGTAGVEAFF
TGTGCCATCAGGGGGACAGCAGGTGTCGAAGCTTTCTTT
>TRBV20-1|few|TRBJ1-2|TRBD1
CSARVWQGAGYGYTF
TGCAGTGCTAGAGTTTGGCAGGGGGCTGGGTATGGCTACACCTTC
>TRBV6-6|.|TRBJ2-6|TRBD1
CASSLTGGEGLGANVLTF
TGTGCCAGCAGTTTGACAGGGGGCGAGGGCCTAGGGGCCAACGTCCTGACTTTC
>TRBV7-9|few|TRBJ1-4|.
CASSLAQGPNEKLFF
TGTGCCAGCAGCTTAGCCCAGGGTCCTAATGAAAAACTGTTTTTT
>TRBV5-1|few|TRBJ1-1|TRBD1
CASSQGDRPNTEAFF
TGCGCCAGCAGCCAAGGGGACAGACCGAACACTGAAGCTTTCTTT
>TRBV6-2/TRBV6-3|few|TRBJ2-7|.
CASSYFRRSYEQYF
TGTGCCAGCAGTTATTTCCGCCGATCCTACGAGCAGTACTTC
>TRBV6-5|.|TRBJ2-7|TRBD1
CASRERDRLDEQYF
TGTGCCAGCAGGGAACGGGACAGGCTCGACGAGCAGTACTTC
>TRBV11-2|.|TRBJ2-5|TRBD1
CASSPIDRELQTQYF
TGTGCCAGCAGTCCTATCGACAGGGAACTGCAGACCCAGTACTTC
>TRBV7-2|.|TRBJ1-1|.
CASSLGAGIRSGTFF
TGTGCCAGCAGCTTAGGGGCAGGGATAAGAAGTGGAACTTTCTTT
>TRBV30|once|TRBJ2-7|TRBD1
CAWSVQQGAQYF
TGTGCCTGGAGTGTACAGCAGGGGGCGCAGTACTTC
>TRBV30|few|TRBJ1-1|.
CAYHKGLTTGQVNTEAFF
TGTGCCTACCATAAAGGATTGACGACAGGCCAGGTGAACACTGAAGCTTTCTTT
>TRBV27|few|TRBJ2-7|.
CASSKRGARGRYEQYF
TGTGCCAGCAGTAAGAGGGGGGCACGCGGTCGGTACGAGCAGTACTTC
>TRBV20-1|.|TRBJ2-3|TRBD1
CSARDGYRGGTDTQYF
TGCAGTGCTAGAGATGGGTACAGGGGCGGGACAGATACGCAGTATTTT
>TRBV5-5|.|TRBJ2-1|.
CASSPGLYSYNEQFF
TGTGCCAGCAGCCCGGGACTGTACTCCTACAATGAGCAGTTCTTC
>TRBV12-3/TRBV12-4|.|TRBJ2-1|TRBD1
CASSPPTGANNEQFF
TGTGCCAGCAGTCCGCCGACAGGGGCAAACAATGAGCAGTTCTTC
>TRBV5-6|few|TRBJ2-5|.
CASSSYTGNQETQYF
TGTGCCAGCAGCTCGTACACAGGAAACCAAGAGACCCAGTACTTC
>TRBV3-1|.|TRBJ2-5|TRBD2
CASSQAGGGGANTQYF
TGTGCCAGCAGCCAAGCAGGCGGCGGGGGGGCGAATACCCAGTACTTC
>TRBV6-5|.|TRBJ1-2|TRBD1
CASSYSVGSGGAYGYTF
TGTGCCAGCAGTTACTCGGTAGGATCAGGGGGCGCATATGGCTACACCTTC
>TRBV14|few|TRBJ1-2|.
CASSQGGTRTYGYTF
TGTGCCAGCAGCCAAGGAGGGACACGGACCTATGGCTACACCTTC
>TRBV2|few|TRBJ1-4|.
CASSELEIGKLFF
TGTGCCAGCAGTGAACTAGAGATCGGCAAACTGTTTTTT
>TRBV20-1|.|TRBJ2-1|.
CSARDPMAAGGQFF
TGCAGTGCTAGGGATCCGATGGCGGCCGGGGGGCAGTTCTTC
>TRBV5-1|.|TRBJ1-2|TRBD1
CASSLGVPGQGPYGYTF
TGCGCCAGCAGCTTGGGGGTCCCGGGACAGGGCCCCTATGGCTACACCTTC
>TRBV12-5|.|TRBJ2-3|.
CASGFASDTQYF
TGTGCTAGTGGTTTTGCGTCAGATACGCAGTATTTT
>TRBV18|few|TRBJ2-3|TRBD2
CASSPLPLAGLTDTQYF
TGTGCCAGCTCACCGCTCCCGTTAGCGGGACTAACAGATACGCAGTATTTT
>TRBV29-1|many|TRBJ1-1|.
CSVEGRMNTEAFF
TGCAGCGTTGAGGGTAGGATGAACACTGAAGCTTTCTTT
>TRBV20-1|once|TRBJ2-4|.
CSASGLGGWKNIQYF
TGCAGTGCTTCAGGGTTGGGGGGTTGGAAAAACATTCAGTACTTC
>TRBV20-1|few|TRBJ1-5|.
CSARDRGHPNQPQHF
TGCAGTGCTAGAGATCGAGGCCACCCCAATCAGCCCCAGCATTTT
>TRBV24-1|few|TRBJ1-2|.
CATSEADGTIYGYTF
TGTGCCACCAGTGAGGCGGACGGAACCATCTATGGCTACACCTTC
>TRBV12-3/TRBV12-4|few|TRBJ2-7|.
CASSFNRWQYF
TGTGCCAGCAGTTTTAATAGGTGGCAGTACTTC
>TRBV19|.|TRBJ1-6|TRBD1
CASADRAEFPLHF
TGTGCCAGCGCGGACAGGGCCGAATTCCCCCTCCACTTT
>TRBV30|.|TRBJ2-1|TRBD2
CAWGGEVNEQFF
TGTGCCTGGGGGGGGGAGGTTAATGAGCAGTTCTTC
>TRBV5-1|few|TRBJ2-1|TRBD2
CASSLQRDQQFF
TGCGCCAGCAGCCTACAGCGGGACCAGCAGTTCTTC
>TRBV6-6|.|TRBJ2-7|TRBD2
CASTKTAGGVNEQYF
TGTGCCAGCACCAAGACGGCGGGAGGGGTCAACGAGCAGTACTTC
>TRBV7-9|few|TRBJ2-7|.
CASSFGHGGYEQYF
TGTGCCAGCAGCTTTGGACACGGAGGCTACGAGCAGTACTTC
>TRBV2|.|TRBJ2-3|TRBD2
CASSRFSGESTDTQYF
TGTGCCAGCAGTCGGTTTAGCGGGGAGTCCACAGATACGCAGTATTTT